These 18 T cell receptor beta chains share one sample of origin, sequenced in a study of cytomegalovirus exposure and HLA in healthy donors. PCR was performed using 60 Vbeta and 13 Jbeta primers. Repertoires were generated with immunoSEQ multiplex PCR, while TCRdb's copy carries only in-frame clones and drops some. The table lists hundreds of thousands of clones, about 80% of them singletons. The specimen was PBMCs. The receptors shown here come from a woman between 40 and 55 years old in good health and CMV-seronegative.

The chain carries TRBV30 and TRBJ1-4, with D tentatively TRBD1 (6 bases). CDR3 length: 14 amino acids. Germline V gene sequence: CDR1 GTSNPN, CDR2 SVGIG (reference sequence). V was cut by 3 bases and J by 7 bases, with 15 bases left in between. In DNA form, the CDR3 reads TGTGCCTGGAGCGAGTTGGGGACACCTGAAAAACTGTTTTTT. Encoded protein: CAWSELGTPEKLFF.

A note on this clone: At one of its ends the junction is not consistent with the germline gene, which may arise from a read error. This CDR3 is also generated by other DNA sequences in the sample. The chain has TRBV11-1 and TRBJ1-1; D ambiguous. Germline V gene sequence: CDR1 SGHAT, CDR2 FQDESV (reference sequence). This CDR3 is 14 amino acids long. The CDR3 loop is CASSQILGGAEAFF. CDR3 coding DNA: TGTGCCAGCAGCCAAATCCTCGGCGGCGCTGAGGCTTTCTTT.

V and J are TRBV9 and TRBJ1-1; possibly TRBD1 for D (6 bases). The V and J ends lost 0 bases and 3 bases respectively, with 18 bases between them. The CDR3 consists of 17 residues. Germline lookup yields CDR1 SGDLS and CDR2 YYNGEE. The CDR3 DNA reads TGTGCCAGCAGCGTAGGGATTGGGGGCGGGTTGGACACTGAAGCTTTCTTT. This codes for CASSVGIGGGLDTEAFF.

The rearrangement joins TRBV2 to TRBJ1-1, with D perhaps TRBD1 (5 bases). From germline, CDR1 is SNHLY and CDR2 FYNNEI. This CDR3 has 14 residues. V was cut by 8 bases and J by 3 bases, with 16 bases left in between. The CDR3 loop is CASGSGGGHTEAFF. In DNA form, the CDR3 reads TGTGCCAGCGGGAGCGGGGGGGGTCACACTGAAGCTTTCTTT. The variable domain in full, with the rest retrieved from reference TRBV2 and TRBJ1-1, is EPEVTQTPSHQVTQMGQEVILRCVPISNHLYFYWYRQILGQKVEFLVSFYNNEISEKSEIFDDQFSVERPDGSNFTLKIRSTKLEDSAMYFCASGSGGGHTEAFFGQGTRLTVV.

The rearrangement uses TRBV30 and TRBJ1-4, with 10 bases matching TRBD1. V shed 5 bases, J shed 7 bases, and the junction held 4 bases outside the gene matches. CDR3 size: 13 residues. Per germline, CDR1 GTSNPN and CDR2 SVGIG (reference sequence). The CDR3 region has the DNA TGTGCCTGGCGGTGGACAGGGGGTGAAAAACTGTTTTTT. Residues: CAWRWTGGEKLFF. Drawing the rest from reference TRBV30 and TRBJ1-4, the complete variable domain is SQTIHQWPATLVQPVGSPLSLECTVEGTSNPNLYWYRQAAGRGLQLLFYSVGIGQISSEVPQNLSASRPQDRQFILSSKKLLLSDSGFYLCAWRWTGGEKLFFGSGTQLSVL.

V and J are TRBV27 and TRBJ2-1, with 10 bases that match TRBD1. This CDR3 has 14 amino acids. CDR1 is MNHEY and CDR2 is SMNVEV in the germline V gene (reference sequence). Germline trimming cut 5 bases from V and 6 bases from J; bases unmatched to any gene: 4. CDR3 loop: CASSLRDRGNEQFF. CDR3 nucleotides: TGTGCCAGCAGTCTTCGGGACAGGGGCAATGAGCAGTTCTTC.

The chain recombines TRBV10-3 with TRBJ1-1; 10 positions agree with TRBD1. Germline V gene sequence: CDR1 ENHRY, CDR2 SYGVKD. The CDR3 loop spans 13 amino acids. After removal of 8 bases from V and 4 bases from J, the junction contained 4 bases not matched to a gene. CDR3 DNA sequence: TGTGCCATCGACAGGGGGCAGGGCACTGAAGCTTTCTTT. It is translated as CAIDRGQGTEAFF.

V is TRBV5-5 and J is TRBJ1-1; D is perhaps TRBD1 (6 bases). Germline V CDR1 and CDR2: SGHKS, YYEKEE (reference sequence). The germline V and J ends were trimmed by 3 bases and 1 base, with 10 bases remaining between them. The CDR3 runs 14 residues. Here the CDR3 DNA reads TGTGCCAGCAGCTATGAGGGGGAGAACACTGAAGCTTTCTTT. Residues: CASSYEGENTEAFF.

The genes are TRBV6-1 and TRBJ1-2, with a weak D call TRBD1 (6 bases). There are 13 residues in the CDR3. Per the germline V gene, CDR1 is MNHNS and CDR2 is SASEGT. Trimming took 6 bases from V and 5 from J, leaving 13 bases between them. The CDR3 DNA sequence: TGTGCCAGCAGACCGGGACAAATATATGGCTACACCTTC. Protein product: CASRPGQIYGYTF.

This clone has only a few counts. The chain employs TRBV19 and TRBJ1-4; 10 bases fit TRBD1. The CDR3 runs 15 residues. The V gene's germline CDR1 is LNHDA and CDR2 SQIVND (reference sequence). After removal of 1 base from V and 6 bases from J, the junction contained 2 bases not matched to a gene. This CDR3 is CASSIAGTGDEKLFF. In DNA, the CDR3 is TGTGCCAGTAGTATAGCCGGGACAGGGGATGAAAAACTGTTTTTT. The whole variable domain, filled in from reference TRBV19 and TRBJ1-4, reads DGGITQSPKYLFRKEGQNVTLSCEQNLNHDAMYWYRQDPGQGLRLIYYSQIVNDFQKGDIAEGYSVSREKKESFPLTVTSAQKNPTAFYLCASSIAGTGDEKLFFGSGTQLSVL.

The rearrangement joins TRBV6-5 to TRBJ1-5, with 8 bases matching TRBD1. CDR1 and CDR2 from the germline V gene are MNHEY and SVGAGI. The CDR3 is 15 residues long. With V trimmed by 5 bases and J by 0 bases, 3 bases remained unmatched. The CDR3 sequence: CASSGQGHSNQPQHF. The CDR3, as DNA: TGTGCCAGCAGTGGACAGGGCCATAGCAATCAGCCCCAGCATTTT.

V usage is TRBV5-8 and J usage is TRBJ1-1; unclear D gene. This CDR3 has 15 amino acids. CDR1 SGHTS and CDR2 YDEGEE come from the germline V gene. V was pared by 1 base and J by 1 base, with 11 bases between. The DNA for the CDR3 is TGTGCCAGCAGCTTGCTCGACACTGCGAACACTGAAGCTTTCTTT. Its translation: CASSLLDTANTEAFF.

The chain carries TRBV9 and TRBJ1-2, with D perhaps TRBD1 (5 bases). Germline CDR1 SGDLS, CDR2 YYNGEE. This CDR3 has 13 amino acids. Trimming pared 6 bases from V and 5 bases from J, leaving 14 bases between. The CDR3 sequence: CASTQTGTYGYTF. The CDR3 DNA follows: TGTGCCAGCACCCAAACAGGAACTTATGGCTACACCTTC.

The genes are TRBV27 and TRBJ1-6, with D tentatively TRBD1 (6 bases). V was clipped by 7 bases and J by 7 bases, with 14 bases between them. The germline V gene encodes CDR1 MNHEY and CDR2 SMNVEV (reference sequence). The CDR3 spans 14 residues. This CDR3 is CASTPGHRNSPLHF. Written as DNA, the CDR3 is TGTGCCAGCACGCCGGGACACAGAAATTCACCCCTCCACTTT.

The CDR3 nucleotides read TGTGCCAGCAGCCAATGGACCACAGGGGAAGATACGCAGTATTTT. The encoded protein is CASSQWTTGEDTQYF. This chain joins TRBV14 and TRBJ2-3; TRBD1 matches 7 bases. V trimming: 2 bases; J trimming: 5 bases; junction bases outside the gene matches: 7. The CDR3 is 15 amino acids. Germline CDR1 reads SGHDN; CDR2 reads FVKESK.

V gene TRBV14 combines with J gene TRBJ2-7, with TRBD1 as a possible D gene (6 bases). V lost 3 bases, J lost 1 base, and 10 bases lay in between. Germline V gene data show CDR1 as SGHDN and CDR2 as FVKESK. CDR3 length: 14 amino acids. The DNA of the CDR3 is TGTGCCAGCAGCCAGGGACATGGATCCTACGAGCAGTACTTC. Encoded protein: CASSQGHGSYEQYF.

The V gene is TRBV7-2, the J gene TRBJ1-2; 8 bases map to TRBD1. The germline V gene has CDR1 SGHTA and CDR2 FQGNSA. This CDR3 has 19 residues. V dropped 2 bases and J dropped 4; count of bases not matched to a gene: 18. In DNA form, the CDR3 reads TGTGCCAGCAGCTTAATATTTAGTGGACAGGGTTTTTTCGGCTATGGCTACACCTTC. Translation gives CASSLIFSGQGFFGYGYTF.

CDR3 bases: TGTGCCTCCCGACAGCTTGAAGCTTTCTTT. Translated, it gives CASRQLEAFF. The chain carries TRBV30 and TRBJ1-1; the D gene is possibly TRBD1 (5 bases). V was pared by 7 bases and J by 7 bases, with 10 bases between. Germline V gene lookup returns CDR1 GTSNPN and CDR2 SVGIG (reference sequence). The CDR3 extends over 10 amino acids.